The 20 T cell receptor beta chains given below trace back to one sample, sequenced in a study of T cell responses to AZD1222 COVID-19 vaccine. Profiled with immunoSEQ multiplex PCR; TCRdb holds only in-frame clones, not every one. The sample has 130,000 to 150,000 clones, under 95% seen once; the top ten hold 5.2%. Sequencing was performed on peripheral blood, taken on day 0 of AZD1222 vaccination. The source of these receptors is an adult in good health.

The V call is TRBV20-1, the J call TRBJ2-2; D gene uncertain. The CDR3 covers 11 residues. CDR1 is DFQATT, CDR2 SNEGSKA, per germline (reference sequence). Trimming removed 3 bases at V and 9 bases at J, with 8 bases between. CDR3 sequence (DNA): TGCAGTGCTAGGTTCGAACGGGAGCTGTTTTTT. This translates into CSARFERELFF.

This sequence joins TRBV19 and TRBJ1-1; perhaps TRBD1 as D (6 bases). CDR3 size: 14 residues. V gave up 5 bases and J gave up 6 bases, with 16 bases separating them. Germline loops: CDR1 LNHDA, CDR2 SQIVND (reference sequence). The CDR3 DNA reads TGTGCCAGTAGTTCAGAAAACAGGGTCGCTGAAGCTTTCTTT. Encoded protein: CASSSENRVAEAFF.

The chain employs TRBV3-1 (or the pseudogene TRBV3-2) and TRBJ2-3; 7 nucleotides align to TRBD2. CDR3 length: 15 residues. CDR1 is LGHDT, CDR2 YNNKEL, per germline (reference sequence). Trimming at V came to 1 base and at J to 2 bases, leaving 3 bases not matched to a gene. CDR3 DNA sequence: TGTGCCAGCAGCCAAGCGGGGAGGGACACAGATACGCAGTATTTT. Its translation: CASSQAGRDTDTQYF.

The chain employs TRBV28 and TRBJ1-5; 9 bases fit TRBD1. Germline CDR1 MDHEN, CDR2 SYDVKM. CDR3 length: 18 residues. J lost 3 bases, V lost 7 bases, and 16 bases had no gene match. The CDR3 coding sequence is TGTGCCAGCAAGACCCTGGGGGACAGGGAATGGGCCAATCAGCCCCAGCATTTT. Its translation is CASKTLGDREWANQPQHF.

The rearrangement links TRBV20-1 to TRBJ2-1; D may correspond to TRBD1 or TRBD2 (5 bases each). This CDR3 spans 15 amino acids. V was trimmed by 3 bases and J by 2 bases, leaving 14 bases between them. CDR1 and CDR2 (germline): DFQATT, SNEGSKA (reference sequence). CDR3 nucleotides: TGCAGTGCTAGTCGTCGGCAGGGACCCTACAATGAGCAGTTCTTC. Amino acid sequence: CSASRRQGPYNEQFF.

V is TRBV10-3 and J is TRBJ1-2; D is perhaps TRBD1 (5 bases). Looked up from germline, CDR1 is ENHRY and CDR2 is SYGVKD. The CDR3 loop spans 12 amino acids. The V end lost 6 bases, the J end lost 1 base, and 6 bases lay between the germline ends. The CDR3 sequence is CAIRTDNYGYTF. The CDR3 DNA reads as TGTGCCATCAGGACAGATAACTATGGCTACACCTTC.

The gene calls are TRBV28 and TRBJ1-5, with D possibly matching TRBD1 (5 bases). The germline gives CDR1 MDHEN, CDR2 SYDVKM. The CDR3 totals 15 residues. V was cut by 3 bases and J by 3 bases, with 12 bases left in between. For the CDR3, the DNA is TGTGCCAGCAGTTTCCCCGACAGTTCCAATCAGCCCCAGCATTTT. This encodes CASSFPDSSNQPQHF.

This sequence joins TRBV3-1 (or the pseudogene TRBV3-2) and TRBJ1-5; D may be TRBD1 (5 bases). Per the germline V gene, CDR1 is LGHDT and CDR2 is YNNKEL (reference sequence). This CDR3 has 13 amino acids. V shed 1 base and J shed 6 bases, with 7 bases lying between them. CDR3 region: CASSQAQGQPQHF. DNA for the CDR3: TGTGCCAGCAGCCAAGCTCAGGGTCAGCCCCAGCATTTT.

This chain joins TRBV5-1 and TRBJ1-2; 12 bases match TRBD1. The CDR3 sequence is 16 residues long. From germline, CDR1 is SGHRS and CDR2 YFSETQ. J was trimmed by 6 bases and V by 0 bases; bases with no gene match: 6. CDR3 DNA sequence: TGCGCCAGCAGCTTGGGAGGGACAGGGGGCGTCGATGGCTACACCTTC. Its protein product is CASSLGGTGGVDGYTF. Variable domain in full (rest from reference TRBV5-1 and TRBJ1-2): KAGVTQTPRYLIKTRGQQVTLSCSPISGHRSVSWYQQTPGQGLQFLFEYFSETQRNKGNFPGRFSGRQFSNSRSEMNVSTLELGDSALYLCASSLGGTGGVDGYTFGSGTRLTVV.

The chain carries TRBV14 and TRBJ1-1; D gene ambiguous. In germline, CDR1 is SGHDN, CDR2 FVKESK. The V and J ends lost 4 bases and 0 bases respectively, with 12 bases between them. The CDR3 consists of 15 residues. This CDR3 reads CASSPLRAMNTEAFF. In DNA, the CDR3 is TGTGCCAGCAGCCCTCTAAGGGCGATGAACACTGAAGCTTTCTTT.

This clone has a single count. The CDR3 region is CASSHRDSKGSYEQYF. DNA of the CDR3: TGTGCCAGCAGCCACCGGGACTCGAAAGGCTCCTACGAGCAGTACTTC. The chain carries TRBV11-2 and TRBJ2-7; D perhaps matches TRBD2 (6 bases). V shed 5 bases and J shed 0 bases, with 17 bases lying between them. The CDR3 totals 16 residues. From germline, CDR1 is SGHAT and CDR2 FQNNGV. The variable domain in full, with the rest retrieved from reference TRBV11-2 and TRBJ2-7, is EAGVAQSPRYKIIEKRQSVAFWCNPISGHATLYWYQQILGQGPKLLIQFQNNGVVDDSQLPKDRFSAERLKGVDSTLKIQPAKLEDSAVYLCASSHRDSKGSYEQYFGPGTRLTVT.

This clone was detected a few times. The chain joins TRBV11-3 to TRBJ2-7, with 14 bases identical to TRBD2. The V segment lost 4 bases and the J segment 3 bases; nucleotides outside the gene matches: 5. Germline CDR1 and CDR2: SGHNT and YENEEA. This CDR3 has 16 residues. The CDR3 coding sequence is TGTGCCAGCAGCTCTGGACTAGCGGGGGGATTCTACGAGCAGTACTTC. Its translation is CASSSGLAGGFYEQYF.

CDR3 amino acids: CASSSGPSYEQYF. CDR3 nucleotide sequence: TGTGCCAGCAGCTCGGGGCCCTCCTACGAGCAGTACTTC. The V call is TRBV11-2, the J call TRBJ2-7; D possibly uses TRBD1 or TRBD2 (5 bases each). Germline V gene data show CDR1 as SGHAT and CDR2 as FQNNGV. Trimming pared 4 bases from V and 0 bases from J, leaving 7 bases between. This CDR3 has 13 amino acids. Full variable domain (remainder filled in from reference TRBV11-2 and TRBJ2-7): EAGVAQSPRYKIIEKRQSVAFWCNPISGHATLYWYQQILGQGPKLLIQFQNNGVVDDSQLPKDRFSAERLKGVDSTLKIQPAKLEDSAVYLCASSSGPSYEQYFGPGTRLTVT.

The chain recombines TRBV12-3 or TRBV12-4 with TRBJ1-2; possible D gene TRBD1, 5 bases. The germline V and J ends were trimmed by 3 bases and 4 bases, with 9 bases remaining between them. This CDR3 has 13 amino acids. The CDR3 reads CASSLARAYGYTF. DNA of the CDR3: TGTGCCAGCAGTTTGGCCAGGGCCTATGGCTACACCTTC.

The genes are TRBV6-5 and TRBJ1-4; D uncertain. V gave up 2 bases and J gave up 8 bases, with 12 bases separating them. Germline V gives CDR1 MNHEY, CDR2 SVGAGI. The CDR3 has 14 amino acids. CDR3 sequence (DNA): TGTGCCAGCAGTTACGGCCCAAGGCGGGAAAAACTGTTTTTT. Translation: CASSYGPRREKLFF.

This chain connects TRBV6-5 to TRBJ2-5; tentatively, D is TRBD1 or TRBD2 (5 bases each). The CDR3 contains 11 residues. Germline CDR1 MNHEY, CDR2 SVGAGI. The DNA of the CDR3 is TGTGGCACCGGGGCCCAAGAGACCCAGTACTTC. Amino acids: CGTGAQETQYF.

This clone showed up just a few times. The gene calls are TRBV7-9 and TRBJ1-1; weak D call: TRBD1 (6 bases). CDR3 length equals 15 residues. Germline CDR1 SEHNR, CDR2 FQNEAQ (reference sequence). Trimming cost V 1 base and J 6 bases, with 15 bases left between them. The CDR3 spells CASSLVGGAAAEAFF. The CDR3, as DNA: TGTGCCAGCAGCTTAGTTGGGGGCGCGGCAGCTGAAGCTTTCTTT.

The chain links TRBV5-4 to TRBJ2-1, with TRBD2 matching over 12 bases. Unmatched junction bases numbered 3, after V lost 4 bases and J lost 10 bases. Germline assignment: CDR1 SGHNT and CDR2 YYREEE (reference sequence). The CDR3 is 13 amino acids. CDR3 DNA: TGTGCCAGCAGCGCGGGACTAGCGGGCGAGCAGTTCTTC. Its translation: CASSAGLAGEQFF.

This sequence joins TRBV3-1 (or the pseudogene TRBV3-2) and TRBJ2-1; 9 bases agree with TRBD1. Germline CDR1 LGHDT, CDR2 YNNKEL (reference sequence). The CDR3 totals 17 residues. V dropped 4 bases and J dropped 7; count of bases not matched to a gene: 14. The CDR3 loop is CASSPRAPGQGFNEQFF. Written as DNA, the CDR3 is TGTGCCAGCAGCCCCCGCGCCCCGGGACAGGGATTTAATGAGCAGTTCTTC.

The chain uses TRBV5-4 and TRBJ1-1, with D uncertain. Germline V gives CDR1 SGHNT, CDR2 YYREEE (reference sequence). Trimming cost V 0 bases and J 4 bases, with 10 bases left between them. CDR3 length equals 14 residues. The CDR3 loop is CASSLEPSRTEAFF. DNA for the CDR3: TGTGCCAGCAGCTTGGAACCCTCGCGCACTGAAGCTTTCTTT.